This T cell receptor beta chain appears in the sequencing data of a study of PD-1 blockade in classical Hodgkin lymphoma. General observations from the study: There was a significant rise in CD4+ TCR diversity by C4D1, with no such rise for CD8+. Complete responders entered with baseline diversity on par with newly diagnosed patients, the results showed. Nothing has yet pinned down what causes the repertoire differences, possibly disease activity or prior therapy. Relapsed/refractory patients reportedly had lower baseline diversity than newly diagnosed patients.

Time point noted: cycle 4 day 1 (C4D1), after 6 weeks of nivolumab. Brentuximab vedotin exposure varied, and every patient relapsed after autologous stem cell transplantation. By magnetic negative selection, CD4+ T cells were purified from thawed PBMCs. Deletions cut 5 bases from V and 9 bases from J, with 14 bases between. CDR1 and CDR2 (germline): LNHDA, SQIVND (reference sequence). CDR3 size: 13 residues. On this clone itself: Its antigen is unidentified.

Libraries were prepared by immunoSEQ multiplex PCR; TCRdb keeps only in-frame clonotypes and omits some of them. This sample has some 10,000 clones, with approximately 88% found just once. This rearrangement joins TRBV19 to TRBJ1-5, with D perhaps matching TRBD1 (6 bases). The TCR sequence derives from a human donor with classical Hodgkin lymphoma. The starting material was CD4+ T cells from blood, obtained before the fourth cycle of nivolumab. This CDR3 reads CASSPQTGPPQHF. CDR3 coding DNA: TGTGCCAGTAGTCCCCAAACAGGGCCGCCCCAGCATTTT.